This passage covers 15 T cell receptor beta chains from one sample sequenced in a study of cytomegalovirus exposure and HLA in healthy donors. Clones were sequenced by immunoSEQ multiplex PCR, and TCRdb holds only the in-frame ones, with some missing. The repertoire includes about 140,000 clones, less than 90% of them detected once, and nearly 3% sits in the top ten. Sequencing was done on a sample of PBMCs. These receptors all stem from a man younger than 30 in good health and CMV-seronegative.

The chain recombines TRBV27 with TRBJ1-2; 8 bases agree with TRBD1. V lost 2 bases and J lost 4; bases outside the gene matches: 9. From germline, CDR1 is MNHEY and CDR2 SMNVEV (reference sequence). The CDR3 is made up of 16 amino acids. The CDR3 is CASSLRGFGQGYGYTF. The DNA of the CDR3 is TGTGCCAGCAGTTTAAGGGGTTTCGGACAGGGCTATGGCTACACCTTC.

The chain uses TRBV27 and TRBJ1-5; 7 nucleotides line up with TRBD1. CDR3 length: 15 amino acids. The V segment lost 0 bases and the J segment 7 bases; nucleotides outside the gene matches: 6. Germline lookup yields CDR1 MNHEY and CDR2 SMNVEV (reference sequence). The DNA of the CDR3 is TGTGCCAGCAGTTTATCAGCACAGGGGAACCAGCCCCAGCATTTT. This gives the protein CASSLSAQGNQPQHF.

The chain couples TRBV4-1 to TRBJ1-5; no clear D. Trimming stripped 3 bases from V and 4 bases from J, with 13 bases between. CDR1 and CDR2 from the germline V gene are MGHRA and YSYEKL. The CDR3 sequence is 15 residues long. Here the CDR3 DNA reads TGCGCCAGCAGCCATGACACCAGGTTTAATCAGCCCCAGCATTTT. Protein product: CASSHDTRFNQPQHF.

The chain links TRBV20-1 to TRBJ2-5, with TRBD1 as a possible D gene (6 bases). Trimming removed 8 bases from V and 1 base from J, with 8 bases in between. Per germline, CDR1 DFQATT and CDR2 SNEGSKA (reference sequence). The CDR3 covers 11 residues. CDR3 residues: CSLRGQETQYF. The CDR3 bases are TGCAGTCTCAGGGGCCAAGAGACCCAGTACTTC.

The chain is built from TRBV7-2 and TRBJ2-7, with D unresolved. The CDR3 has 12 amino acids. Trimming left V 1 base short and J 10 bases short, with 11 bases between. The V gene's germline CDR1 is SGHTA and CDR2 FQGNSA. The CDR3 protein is CASSLDGWPQYF. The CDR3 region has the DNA TGTGCCAGCAGCTTAGATGGTTGGCCCCAGTACTTC.

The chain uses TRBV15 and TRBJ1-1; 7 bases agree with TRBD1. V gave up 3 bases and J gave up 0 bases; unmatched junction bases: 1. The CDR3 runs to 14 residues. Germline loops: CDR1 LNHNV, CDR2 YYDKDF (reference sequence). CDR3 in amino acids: CATSRGQMNTEAFF. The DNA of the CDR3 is TGTGCCACCAGCAGGGGACAGATGAACACTGAAGCTTTCTTT.

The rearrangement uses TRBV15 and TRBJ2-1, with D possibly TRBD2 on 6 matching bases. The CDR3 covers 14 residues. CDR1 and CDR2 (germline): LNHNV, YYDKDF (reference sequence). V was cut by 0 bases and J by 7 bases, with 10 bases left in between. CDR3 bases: TGTGCCACCAGCAGAGATTTCGGAGGGAATGAGCAGTTCTTC. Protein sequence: CATSRDFGGNEQFF.

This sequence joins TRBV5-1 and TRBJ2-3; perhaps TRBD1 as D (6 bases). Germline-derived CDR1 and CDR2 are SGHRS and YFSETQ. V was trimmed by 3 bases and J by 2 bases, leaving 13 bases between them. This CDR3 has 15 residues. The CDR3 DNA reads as TGCGCCAGCAGCTCCCGGACAGTTTCCACAGATACGCAGTATTTT. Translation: CASSSRTVSTDTQYF. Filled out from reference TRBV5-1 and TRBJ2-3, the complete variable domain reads KAGVTQTPRYLIKTRGQQVTLSCSPISGHRSVSWYQQTPGQGLQFLFEYFSETQRNKGNFPGRFSGRQFSNSRSEMNVSTLELGDSALYLCASSSRTVSTDTQYFGPGTRLTVL.

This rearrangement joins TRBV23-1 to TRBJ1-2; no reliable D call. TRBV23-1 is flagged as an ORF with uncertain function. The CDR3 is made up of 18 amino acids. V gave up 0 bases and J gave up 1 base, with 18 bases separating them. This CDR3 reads CASSQSKASLGLNYGYTF. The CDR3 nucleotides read TGCGCCAGCAGTCAATCGAAAGCAAGTCTGGGCCTTAACTATGGCTACACCTTC.

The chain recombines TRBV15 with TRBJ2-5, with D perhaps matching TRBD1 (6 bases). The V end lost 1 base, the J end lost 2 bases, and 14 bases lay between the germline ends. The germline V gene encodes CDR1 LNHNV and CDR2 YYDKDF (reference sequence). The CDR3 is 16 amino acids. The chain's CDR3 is CATSRGLIQGQETQYF. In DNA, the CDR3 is TGTGCCACCAGCAGAGGCCTAATCCAGGGGCAAGAGACCCAGTACTTC.

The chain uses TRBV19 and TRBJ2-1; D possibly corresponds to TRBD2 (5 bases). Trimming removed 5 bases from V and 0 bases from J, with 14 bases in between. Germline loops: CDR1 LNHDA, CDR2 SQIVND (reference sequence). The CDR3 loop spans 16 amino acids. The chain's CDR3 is CASSVKRRSSYNEQFF. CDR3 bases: TGTGCCAGTAGTGTCAAGCGGAGAAGCTCCTACAATGAGCAGTTCTTC.

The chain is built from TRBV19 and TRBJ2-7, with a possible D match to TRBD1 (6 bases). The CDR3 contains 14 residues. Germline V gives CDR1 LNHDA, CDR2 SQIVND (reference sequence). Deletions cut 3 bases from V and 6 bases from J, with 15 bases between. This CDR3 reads CASSMQGSGREQYF. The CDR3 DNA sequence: TGTGCCAGTAGTATGCAGGGGTCGGGACGCGAGCAGTACTTC.

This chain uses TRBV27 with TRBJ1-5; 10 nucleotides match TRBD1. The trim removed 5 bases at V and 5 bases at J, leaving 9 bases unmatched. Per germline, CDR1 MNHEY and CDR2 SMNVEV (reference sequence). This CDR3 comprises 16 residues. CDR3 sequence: CASSPRTGGFYQPQHF. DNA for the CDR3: TGTGCCAGCAGTCCCCGGACAGGGGGGTTTTATCAGCCCCAGCATTTT.

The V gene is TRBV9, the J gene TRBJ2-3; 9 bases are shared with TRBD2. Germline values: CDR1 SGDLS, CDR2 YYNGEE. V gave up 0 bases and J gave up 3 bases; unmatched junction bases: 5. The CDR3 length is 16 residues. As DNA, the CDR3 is TGTGCCAGCAGCGTAGATCAGGCGGGGGGGACAGATACGCAGTATTTT. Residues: CASSVDQAGGTDTQYF.

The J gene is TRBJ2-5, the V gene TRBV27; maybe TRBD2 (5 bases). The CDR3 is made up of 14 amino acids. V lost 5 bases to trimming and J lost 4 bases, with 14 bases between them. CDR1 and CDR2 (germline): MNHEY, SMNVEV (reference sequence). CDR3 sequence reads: CASSMDSRRETQYF. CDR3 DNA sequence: TGTGCCAGCAGTATGGACTCCCGGCGAGAGACCCAGTACTTC.